The entry that follows covers one TCR beta chain sequence. What it binds is unknown. Use of 60 Vbeta and 13 Jbeta primers characterized the PCR. TCRdb's table, derived via immunoSEQ multiplex PCR, lists solely in-frame clones and lacks some. This table holds 200,000 to 250,000 clones, about 86% found once. This sample was included in a study of cytomegalovirus exposure and HLA in healthy donors. The CDR3 runs to 13 residues. Trimming shortened V by 0 bases and J by 6 bases, and 9 bases separated the two germline ends. Germline assignment: CDR1 MNHEY and CDR2 SVGAGI. General study findings and limits: Owing to their indistinguishability, certain V segments, notably TRBV6-2 and TRBV6-3, were excluded.

The receptor's source is a woman aged 55-69 years in good health and CMV-seropositive. The chain has TRBV6-5 and TRBJ2-7, with D hard to call. Source material: PBMCs. CDR3 sequence reads: CASSYSRVREQYF. In nucleotides, the CDR3 is TGTGCCAGCAGTTACTCCCGGGTCCGCGAGCAGTACTTC.